The source of this TCR beta chain is a study of identical twins (TCRdb year 2016). For the study in its entirety: To test whether fetal clonotypes persist, the study used deep sequencing on TCR alpha and beta repertoires from monozygotic twins, unrelated adults of various ages, and cord blood. To rule out contamination, replicate twin experiments were performed at different times with different library preparation protocols.

Relative to germline, V is 3 bases shorter and J is 1 base shorter, with 16 bases between their ends. The CDR3 goes from the cysteine to the phenylalanine over 18 residues. The kept DNA is CDR3 alone, 54 bases in frame from the first base. Taken from the germline V gene, the CDR1 and CDR2 loops are SGHTA and FQGTGA. Every donor in the study was a healthy Caucasian. The twin cohort comprised three pairs of female monozygotic twins, all aged roughly 18 to 30 years. Peripheral blood mononuclear cells were the source from which RNA for the TCR libraries was isolated. Libraries came from 5' RACE. Sequencer: Illumina HiSeq 2000. Template switching added a universal primer binding site, and the final cDNA carried a unique molecular identifier that allowed TCR cDNA molecules to be counted accurately. First-strand cDNA for TCR alpha and beta chains was synthesized from specific primers in the conserved constant-segment region. Each cDNA library was double barcoded, with a SMART-Mk sample barcode plus Illumina barcodes, to control for contamination. Two successive PCR steps introduced TruSeq adapter sequences along with Illumina sample barcodes. Sequencing of the TCR alpha and beta cDNA libraries was done on the Illumina HiSeq platform using custom primers. On the authors' methods: MiGEC processed the raw reads to extract unique molecular identifiers, while MiXCR was used to determine the CDR3 positions. Recombination models were inferred per individual with the repgenHMM and IGoR tools using an EM algorithm. Shared clonotype analysis was performed with the tcR package in R, normalizing sharing by the product of cloneset sizes. Out-of-frame nonproductive sequences were analyzed to study raw recombination free of thymic and clonal selection effects. Clones were called with MiXCR by TCRdb after fastp trimmed the public reads at Q25, and only in-frame beta chains were retained. A single entry per CDR3 protein holds the most common genes and DNA from its merged rows. Clone size and V and J calls follow TCRdb, not the original study. The sample table contains 750,000 to 950,000 distinct CDR3 sequences; only one count was recorded for roughly 12% of them. About 1.6% of the sample goes to the ten largest clones.

Of note for this clonotype: There is no known antigen for this receptor. No much larger clone is present one base from it, and per-base qualities are unavailable.

On the study overall, not on this receptor specifically: Compared with coincidental sharing between unrelated individuals, an excess of low generation-probability sequences was observed among out-of-frame TCR alpha sequences shared between twins. Out-of-frame TCR alpha sharing in monozygotic twins was systematically underestimated by recombination models, whereas sharing between unrelated individuals was in agreement with the recombination models. Zero-insertion analyses could be partly confounded by invariant T cells such as MAIT and iNKT, though diverse VJ usage argued against such confounding for most clonotypes. The excess sharing between twins in beta out-of-frame sequences was weaker because fewer shared sequences reduced the signal-to-noise ratio. Because the same donors could not be followed over many years, conclusions were based on cross-sectional statistical analysis. Fewer insertions were carried by abundant cord blood beta clonotypes, a similar but weaker trend appeared in young adult naive repertoires, and no such trend appeared in memory repertoires.

This sample was shared with a second study, whose subject was yellow fever vaccine responses in identical twins. The second study, in turn, reports: The T cell response to vaccination in identical twins was reported by the authors to appear partly convergent and partly personalized. The study precisely tracked vaccine-responding T cell clones in identical twins.

The clonotype was recovered from a woman aged 18-35 years in good health. The sequence is built from TRBV7-3 and TRBJ2-6; the D gene assignment is ambiguous. Sequencing was carried out using PBMCs. The CDR3 protein: CASSFRRQTDSGANVLTF. The nucleotide sequence reads TGTGCCAGCAGCTTTCGCAGGCAGACCGATTCTGGGGCCAACGTCCTGACTTTC. With the rest looked up from the reference TRBV7-3 and TRBJ2-6 genes rather than sequenced, the full variable domain is GAGVSQTPSNKVTEKGKYVELRCDPISGHTALYWYRQSLGQGPEFLIYFQGTGAADDSGLPNDRFFAVRPEGSVSTLKIQRTERGDSAVYLCASSFRRQTDSGANVLTFGAGSRLTVL.